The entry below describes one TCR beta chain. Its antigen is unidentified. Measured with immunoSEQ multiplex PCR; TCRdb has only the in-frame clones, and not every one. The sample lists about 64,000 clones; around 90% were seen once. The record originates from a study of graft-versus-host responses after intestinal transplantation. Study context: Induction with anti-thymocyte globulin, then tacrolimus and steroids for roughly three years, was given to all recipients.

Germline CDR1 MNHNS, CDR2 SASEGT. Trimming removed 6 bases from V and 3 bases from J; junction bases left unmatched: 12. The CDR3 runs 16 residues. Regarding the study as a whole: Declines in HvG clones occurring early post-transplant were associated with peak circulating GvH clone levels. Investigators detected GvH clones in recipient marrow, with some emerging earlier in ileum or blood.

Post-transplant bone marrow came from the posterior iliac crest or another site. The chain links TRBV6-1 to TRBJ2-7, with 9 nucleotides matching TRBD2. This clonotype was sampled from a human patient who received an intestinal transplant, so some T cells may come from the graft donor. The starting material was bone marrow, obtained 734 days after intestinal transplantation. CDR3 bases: TGTGCCAGCAGCGAAATTGCCCCAGCGGGAGGCTACGAGCAGTACTTC. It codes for CASSEIAPAGGYEQYF.